The 14 T cell receptor beta chains presented below share a single source sample, sequenced in a study of cytomegalovirus exposure and HLA in healthy donors. PCR amplification relied on 60 Vbeta primers (plus 13 Jbeta primers). Sequencing used immunoSEQ multiplex PCR; TCRdb keeps in-frame clones, though not all of them. The data hold under 250,000 clones, with 70% to 90% observed a single time. Input material: PBMCs. These receptors were taken from a woman aged 55-75 years in good health and CMV-seropositive.

This clone was observed once. The germline gene is not matched at one end of the junction; a read error may be the cause. The chain's CDR3 is CSSSLTGLNTEAFF. CDR3 bases: TGTTCCAGCAGCTTGACAGGGTTGAACACTGAAGCTTTCTTT. V usage is TRBV7-9 and J usage is TRBJ1-1; TRBD1 aligns across 7 bases. Per germline, CDR1 SEHNR and CDR2 FQNEAQ (reference sequence). This CDR3 is built from 14 residues.

CDR3 in DNA: TGCAGCGTTGAAGATCGGGTGGGGGCCTGGGGCTACACCTTC. Translation gives CSVEDRVGAWGYTF. The chain recombines TRBV29-1 with TRBJ1-2, with D possibly being TRBD1 (6 bases). Germline values: CDR1 SQVTM, CDR2 ANQGSEA. V shed 0 bases and J shed 8 bases, with 16 bases lying between them. The CDR3 totals 14 residues.

The chain uses TRBV10-1 and TRBJ2-7, with 9 bases fitting TRBD2. J lost 5 bases, V lost 2 bases, and 7 bases had no gene match. The CDR3 runs to 15 residues. Germline V lookup: CDR1 WNHNN, CDR2 SYGVQD (reference sequence). CDR3 in amino acids: CASSEVAGDMHEQYF. CDR3 bases: TGCGCCAGCAGTGAGGTAGCGGGAGATATGCACGAGCAGTACTTC.

The rearrangement joins TRBV5-4 to TRBJ2-5, with 8 positions matching TRBD1. V was clipped by 0 bases and J by 5 bases; unmatched bases: 6. The CDR3 consists of 15 residues. The germline V gene has CDR1 SGHNT and CDR2 YYREEE (reference sequence). CDR3 DNA: TGTGCCAGCAGCTTGGGTGACAGGGGACGGGAGACCCAGTACTTC. Translating it yields CASSLGDRGRETQYF.

The chain combines TRBV6-5 with TRBJ1-5, with D perhaps TRBD1 (5 bases). Germline values: CDR1 MNHEY, CDR2 SVGAGI. This CDR3 is built from 13 residues. V was shortened by 3 bases and J by 6 bases, with 9 bases between the two germline ends. CDR3 DNA: TGTGCCAGCAGTTATGCGGGGACTCAGCCCCAGCATTTT. Protein: CASSYAGTQPQHF.

The genes are TRBV7-2 and TRBJ2-1; D is uncertain. The CDR3 sequence is 13 residues long. From germline, CDR1 is SGHTA and CDR2 FQGNSA. Trimming pared 1 base from V and 7 bases from J, leaving 8 bases between. CDR3 sequence reads: CASSLEPRNEQFF. DNA of the CDR3: TGTGCCAGCAGCTTAGAACCGCGGAATGAGCAGTTCTTC.

CDR3 region: CASSIGGGRSYNEQFF. CDR3 DNA sequence: TGTGCCAGTAGTATAGGCGGCGGGAGGTCCTACAATGAGCAGTTCTTC. This rearrangement joins TRBV19 to TRBJ2-1; 8 bases fit TRBD2. V gave up 1 base and J gave up 1 base; unmatched junction bases: 3. CDR3 length: 16 residues. CDR1 LNHDA and CDR2 SQIVND come from the germline V gene (reference sequence).

This rearrangement joins TRBV5-1 to TRBJ1-2, with 7 bases aligning to TRBD1. Per the germline V gene, CDR1 is SGHRS and CDR2 is YFSETQ. Trimming at V came to 0 bases and at J to 5 bases, leaving 10 bases not matched to a gene. The CDR3 spans 16 residues. The CDR3 DNA sequence: TGCGCCAGCAGCTTGGACCCGACAGGGAGTTTATATGGCTACACCTTC. This sequence encodes CASSLDPTGSLYGYTF.

The V gene is TRBV9, the J gene TRBJ2-2; 11 positions match TRBD2. CDR3 size: 18 residues. The J segment lost 4 bases and the V segment lost 3 bases, leaving 11 bases of the junction unmatched. CDR1 SGDLS and CDR2 YYNGEE come from the germline V gene. The CDR3 DNA is TGTGCCAGCAGCGGGGGGACTAGCGGAACCCCGGGCACCGGGGAGCTGTTTTTT. Translation: CASSGGTSGTPGTGELFF.

V usage is TRBV27 and J usage is TRBJ2-7, with D maybe TRBD2 (8 bases). The V end was cut by 10 bases, the J end by 3 bases, with 25 bases between. CDR3 length equals 16 residues. Germline-derived CDR1 and CDR2 are MNHEY and SMNVEV (reference sequence). The chain's CDR3 is CATHRTGEAGDYEQYF. The CDR3, as DNA: TGTGCCACGCACCGAACAGGGGAAGCGGGAGACTACGAGCAGTACTTC.

In this sample, this clone turned up once. The chain links TRBV10-2 to TRBJ1-3; 8 bases are a match to TRBD1. CDR1 and CDR2 from the germline V gene are WSHSY and SAAADI. Unmatched junction bases numbered 7, after V lost 7 bases and J lost 2 bases. CDR3 length: 15 residues. The CDR3 spells CASTKTGATGNTIYF. The DNA of the CDR3 is TGCGCCAGCACCAAGACAGGGGCTACTGGAAACACCATATATTTT.

V is TRBV7-3 and J is TRBJ1-5, with 7 bases aligning to TRBD1. The germline CDR1 and CDR2 sequences are SGHTA and FQGTGA. V shed 0 bases and J 0 bases; nucleotides not matched to a gene: 5. The CDR3 contains 17 residues. The CDR3 sequence: CASSLTSGQTSNQPQHF. In nucleotides, the CDR3 is TGTGCCAGCAGCTTAACGTCGGGACAGACTAGCAATCAGCCCCAGCATTTT.

This clone was counted a single time. The chain couples TRBV7-3 to TRBJ2-2; 8 bases agree with TRBD2. V shed 2 bases and J 2 bases; nucleotides not matched to a gene: 1. The CDR3 is made up of 15 amino acids. Germline CDR1 SGHTA, CDR2 FQGTGA. The CDR3 spells CASSLAGGNTGELFF. In DNA, the CDR3 is TGTGCCAGCAGCTTAGCGGGAGGCAACACCGGGGAGCTGTTTTTT.

V usage is TRBV5-1 and J usage is TRBJ2-3; the match to TRBD2 covers 9 bases. The V and J ends lost 0 bases and 0 bases, in that order; junction bases with no gene match: 2. Germline CDR1 is SGHRS and CDR2 is YFSETQ. CDR3 length: 16 amino acids. The CDR3 sequence is CASSLGGTSSTDTQYF. The CDR3 nucleotides read TGCGCCAGCAGCTTGGGGGGGACTAGCAGCACAGATACGCAGTATTTT.